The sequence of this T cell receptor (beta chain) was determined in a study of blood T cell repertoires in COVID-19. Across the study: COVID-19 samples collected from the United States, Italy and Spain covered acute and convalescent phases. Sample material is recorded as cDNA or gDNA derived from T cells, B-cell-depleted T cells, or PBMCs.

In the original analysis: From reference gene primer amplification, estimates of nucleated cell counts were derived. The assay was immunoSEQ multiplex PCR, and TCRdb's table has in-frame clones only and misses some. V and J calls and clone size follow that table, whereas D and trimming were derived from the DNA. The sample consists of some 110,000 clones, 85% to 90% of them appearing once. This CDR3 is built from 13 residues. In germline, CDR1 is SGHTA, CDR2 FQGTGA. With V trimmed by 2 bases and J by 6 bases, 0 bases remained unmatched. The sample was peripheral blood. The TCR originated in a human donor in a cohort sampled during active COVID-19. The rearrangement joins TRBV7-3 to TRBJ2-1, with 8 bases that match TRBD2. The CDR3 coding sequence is TGTGCCAGCAGCTTAGGGACTAGCAATGAGCAGTTCTTC. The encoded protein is CASSLGTSNEQFF.